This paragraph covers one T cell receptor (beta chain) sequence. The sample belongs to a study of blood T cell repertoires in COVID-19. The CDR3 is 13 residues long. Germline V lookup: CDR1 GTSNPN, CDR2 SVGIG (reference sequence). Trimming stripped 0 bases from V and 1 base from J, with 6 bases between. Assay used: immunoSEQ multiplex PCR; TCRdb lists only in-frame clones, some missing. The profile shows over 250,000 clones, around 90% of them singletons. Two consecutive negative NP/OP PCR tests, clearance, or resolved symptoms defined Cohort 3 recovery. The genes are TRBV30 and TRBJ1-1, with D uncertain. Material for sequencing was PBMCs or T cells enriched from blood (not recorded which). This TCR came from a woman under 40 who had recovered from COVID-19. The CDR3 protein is CAWSVLRNTEAFF. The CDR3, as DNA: TGTGCCTGGAGTGTACTTAGGAACACTGAAGCTTTCTTT.